This T cell receptor beta chain is drawn from a study of blood T cells in healthy people across ages. Overall study findings and caveats: Diversity was higher, and naive CD4+ cells more numerous, in long-lived donors than in aged donors.

CDR1 and CDR2 (germline): MNHEY, SMNVEV (reference sequence). The CDR3 is made up of 16 amino acids. Trimming at V came to 4 bases and at J to 0 bases, leaving 4 bases not matched to a gene. About 10 milliliters of peripheral blood were drawn from each donor into EDTA-treated tubes. Per sample, at least 6 micrograms of total RNA were extracted. Primed by a sample-barcoded 5' primer and a J-beta primer mix, a second PCR proceeded for about 7 to 11 cycles. TCRdb ran MiXCR on the 5' RACE reads and lists one entry per CDR3 protein. The repertoire has about 580,000 distinct CDR3 sequences, roughly 48% of them found once; the top ten carry 20% to 25%. Worth noting for this clonotype: The antigen remains unidentified.

The specimen sequenced was blood. The chain combines TRBV27 with TRBJ2-1; TRBD2 matches at 9 bases. The TCR sequence derives from an elderly man in good health. The CDR3 nucleotides read TGTGCCAGCAGTTCTCTTAGCGGGAGCTCCTACAATGAGCAGTTCTTC. Protein sequence: CASSSLSGSSYNEQFF.